Shown below are 31 T cell receptor beta chains from a single sample sequenced in a study of T cell repertoires in cytomegalovirus infection. Their antigens are not known. TCRdb reprocessed the reads with MiXCR, giving one entry per CDR3 protein. Among approximately 100,000 distinct CDR3 sequences listed, approximately 45% were seen once. This specimen was CD8+ T cells from cultured PBMCs, taken from culture after CMV antigen stimulation. The receptors derive from a human donor in good health (CMV status not recorded). Some clones in this sample may be carry-over from other donors' samples.

V gene TRBV6-8 combines with J gene TRBJ1-5; TRBD1 is a possible D gene (6 bases). This CDR3 spans 16 amino acids. Trimming stripped 5 bases from V and 0 bases from J, with 14 bases between. Germline values: CDR1 MNHGY, CDR2 SAAAGT. CDR3 nucleotide sequence: TGTGCCAGCAGTGCCGCCAGGGGACATAGCAATCAGCCCCAGCATTTT. Protein product: CASSAARGHSNQPQHF.

The chain uses TRBV12-3 or TRBV12-4 and TRBJ1-1, with a possible D match to TRBD1 (6 bases). CDR3 length: 14 residues. V was pared by 3 bases and J by 5 bases, with 13 bases between. This chain's CDR3 is CASSFGGLGTEAFF. The CDR3 region has the DNA TGTGCCAGCAGTTTCGGGGGGCTGGGGACTGAAGCTTTCTTT.

The chain employs TRBV3-1 and TRBJ2-3; 8 nucleotides line up with TRBD2. CDR3 length equals 15 residues. Germline assignment: CDR1 LGHDT and CDR2 YNNKEL (reference sequence). Losses at the gene ends were 2 bases for V and 2 bases for J; bases not matched to a gene: 3. The CDR3 coding sequence is TGTGCCAGCAGCCAAACTAGCGGATTCACAGATACGCAGTATTTT. It translates to CASSQTSGFTDTQYF.

This clonotype was observed a few times. The chain has TRBV27 and TRBJ2-5; the match to TRBD2 covers 8 bases. J lost 2 bases, V lost 5 bases, and 7 bases had no gene match. This CDR3 comprises 15 residues. Per germline, CDR1 MNHEY and CDR2 SMNVEV (reference sequence). The CDR3 is CASSGGGFKQETQYF. In DNA form, the CDR3 reads TGTGCCAGCAGTGGCGGGGGGTTCAAACAAGAGACCCAGTACTTC.

The chain joins TRBV28 to TRBJ1-1; the D gene is possibly TRBD1 (6 bases). CDR1 and CDR2 from the germline V gene are MDHEN and SYDVKM. This CDR3 contains 15 residues. The ends were cut back, 5 bases at V and 1 base at J, with 14 bases in the middle. The CDR3 here is CASSATTDRNTEAFF. Here the CDR3 DNA reads TGTGCCAGCAGTGCCACCACGGACAGGAACACTGAAGCTTTCTTT.

This clonotype showed up just a few times. The DNA for the CDR3 is TGTGCCAGCAGTTTAAACGGCGGGACCTATGAGCAGTTCTTC. As protein: CASSLNGGTYEQFF. The chain employs TRBV12-3 or TRBV12-4 and TRBJ2-1; the D gene is possibly TRBD2 (6 bases). V was pared by 2 bases and J by 8 bases, with 13 bases between. This CDR3 region has 14 residues.

The chain uses TRBV7-6 and TRBJ2-1; D is unresolved. Germline CDR1 SGHVS, CDR2 FNYEAQ. V was trimmed by 5 bases and J by 0 bases, leaving 14 bases between them. The CDR3 spans 16 residues. The CDR3: CASSTSKVSSYNEQFF. The CDR3 nucleotides read TGTGCCAGCAGCACGTCGAAGGTTAGCTCCTACAATGAGCAGTTCTTC.

The CDR3 nucleotides read TGCAGTGCTTTTGGACTAGCGGGGAGCGTTAATGAGCAGTTCTTC. Translating it yields CSAFGLAGSVNEQFF. This chain links TRBV20-1 with TRBJ2-1; 12 positions match TRBD2. J lost 7 bases, V lost 5 bases, and 9 bases had no gene match. This CDR3 region has 15 residues. Germline V gene sequence: CDR1 DFQATT, CDR2 SNEGSKA (reference sequence).

This clonotype has ten or more counts. The CDR3 region is CASSLGPGGQPQHF. CDR3 coding DNA: TGTGCCAGCAGCCTAGGGCCCGGGGGTCAGCCCCAGCATTTT. J is TRBJ1-5 and V is TRBV12-3 or TRBV12-4, with a tentative D call TRBD1 (5 bases). The CDR3 loop spans 14 amino acids. The germline V and J ends were trimmed by 6 bases and 6 bases, with 15 bases remaining between them.

This chain connects TRBV19 to TRBJ2-1; TRBD1 aligns across 7 bases. The CDR3 consists of 14 residues. V dropped 8 bases and J dropped 3; count of bases not matched to a gene: 7. Germline V gives CDR1 LNHDA, CDR2 SQIVND (reference sequence). Written as DNA, the CDR3 is TGTGCCAGTTGTAGGGGGCCCAGCTACAATGAGCAGTTCTTC. Its protein product is CASCRGPSYNEQFF.

The V and J genes are TRBV12-3 or TRBV12-4 and TRBJ2-4; D ambiguous. Trimming took off 3 bases at V and 6 bases at J, with 12 bases between the two ends. The CDR3 is 14 residues long. Here the CDR3 reads CASSFSTATNIQYF. CDR3 bases: TGTGCCAGCAGTTTTAGTACAGCGACAAACATTCAGTACTTC.

This clonotype has a handful of counts. This sequence joins TRBV7-9 and TRBJ2-7; 9 bases agree with TRBD1. The CDR3 totals 17 residues. Looked up from germline, CDR1 is SEHNR and CDR2 is FQNEAQ (reference sequence). V shed 5 bases, J shed 1 base, and the junction held 12 bases outside the gene matches. This chain's CDR3 is CASSPQTGGVKSYEQYF. In nucleotides, the CDR3 is TGTGCCAGCAGCCCTCAGACAGGGGGTGTTAAGTCCTACGAGCAGTACTTC.

J is TRBJ2-6 and V is TRBV7-6; 9 bases fit TRBD2. Germline V gene sequence: CDR1 SGHVS, CDR2 FNYEAQ. CDR3 size: 16 residues. The J segment lost 3 bases and the V segment lost 5 bases, leaving 5 bases of the junction unmatched. The CDR3 sequence is CASSPRGGYGANVLTF. CDR3 sequence (DNA): TGTGCCAGCAGCCCGCGGGGGGGCTATGGGGCCAACGTCCTGACTTTC.

J is TRBJ1-2 and V is TRBV6-6, with TRBD1 matching over 11 bases. The CDR3 length is 14 residues. Germline CDR1 and CDR2: MNHNY and SVGAGI (reference sequence). J was trimmed by 8 bases and V by 5 bases; bases with no gene match: 7. The CDR3 nucleotides are TGTGCCAGCAGTCGGGACAGGGGGGGTTGGGGCTACACCTTC. This translates into CASSRDRGGWGYTF.

This chain connects TRBV29-1 to TRBJ1-4, with D perhaps TRBD1 (5 bases). Germline V lookup: CDR1 SQVTM, CDR2 ANQGSEA. The CDR3 contains 15 residues. V was pared by 3 bases and J by 6 bases, with 17 bases between. This CDR3 reads CSVDRVGAEDEKLFF. The CDR3, as DNA: TGCAGCGTTGACCGGGTCGGGGCCGAAGATGAAAAACTGTTTTTT.

The chain recombines TRBV5-4 with TRBJ2-7; no reliable D call. The CDR3 has 15 residues. Germline CDR1 reads SGHNT; CDR2 reads YYREEE (reference sequence). Trimming cost V 5 bases and J 0 bases, with 15 bases left between them. CDR3 DNA: TGTGCCAGCAGGCCCGGGTCTCTAAGCTCCTACGAGCAGTACTTC. Amino acids: CASRPGSLSSYEQYF. Full variable domain (outside the CDR3, taken from reference TRBV5-4 and TRBJ2-7): ETGVTQSPTHLIKTRGQQVTLRCSSQSGHNTVSWYQQALGQGPQFIFQYYREEENGRGNFPPRFSGLQFPNYSSELNVNALELDDSALYLCASRPGSLSSYEQYFGPGTRLTVT.

The chain uses TRBV7-9 and TRBJ1-4; D is unresolved. CDR3 size: 13 residues. V gave up 6 bases and J gave up 2 bases, with 7 bases separating them. Germline V lookup: CDR1 SEHNR, CDR2 FQNEAQ (reference sequence). The DNA for the CDR3 is TGTGCCAGCAGACCCGACACTAATGAAAAACTGTTTTTT. It encodes CASRPDTNEKLFF.

A few counts support this clonotype. This rearrangement joins TRBV7-2 to TRBJ2-3, with 8 nucleotides matching TRBD2. Germline CDR1 reads SGHTA; CDR2 reads FQGNSA. CDR3 length: 16 amino acids. The junction had 4 bases not matched to a gene; V was cut back by 2 bases and J by 0 bases. DNA for the CDR3: TGTGCCAGCAGCTTAATAGCGGGGCCTAGCACAGATACGCAGTATTTT. Amino acids: CASSLIAGPSTDTQYF.

This clonotype was detected only a few times. The J gene is TRBJ2-7, the V gene TRBV7-2; D uncertain. The CDR3 sequence is 14 residues long. Trimming stripped 5 bases from V and 7 bases from J, with 18 bases between. The germline CDR1 and CDR2 sequences are SGHTA and FQGNSA. The CDR3 sequence is CASSPGRPYGEQYF. In nucleotides, the CDR3 is TGTGCCAGCAGCCCCGGACGGCCCTACGGGGAGCAGTACTTC.

This clonotype has more than one count but fewer than ten. The rearrangement uses TRBV7-8 and TRBJ1-1, with D perhaps matching TRBD1 (5 bases). V lost 1 base to trimming and J lost 10 bases, with 13 bases between them. The CDR3 loop spans 13 amino acids. Per germline, CDR1 SGHVS and CDR2 FQNEAQ. The CDR3 DNA reads as TGTGCCAGCAGCTTAGGGGCGGCGAGGGGAGCTTTCTTT. Translation gives CASSLGAARGAFF.

V is TRBV7-9 and J is TRBJ1-4; 9 bases are a match to TRBD1. The CDR3 consists of 14 residues. Germline trimming cut 4 bases from V and 8 bases from J; bases unmatched to any gene: 5. Germline CDR1 is SEHNR and CDR2 is FQNEAQ (reference sequence). The CDR3 spells CASSSDRGGEKLFF. The CDR3 DNA follows: TGTGCCAGCAGCTCGGACAGGGGAGGCGAAAAACTGTTTTTT.

This chain links TRBV27 with TRBJ2-1; D ambiguous. V lost 5 bases and J lost 8, with 19 bases in between. CDR1 MNHEY and CDR2 SMNVEV come from the germline V gene (reference sequence). This CDR3 region has 15 residues. CDR3 DNA sequence: TGTGCCAGCAGTCCTCTTGGGCCTAGTATCGATGAGCAGTTCTTC. Its protein is CASSPLGPSIDEQFF.

This clonotype was seen only a few times. The chain couples TRBV7-3 to TRBJ1-2, with unresolved D. V lost 0 bases, J lost 4 bases, and 15 bases lay in between. The germline CDR1 and CDR2 sequences are SGHTA and FQGTGA. The CDR3 contains 16 residues. The CDR3 loop reads CASSLTHTSVAYGYTF. Here the CDR3 DNA reads TGTGCCAGCAGCTTAACACACACTTCCGTTGCCTATGGCTACACCTTC. Supplemented by reference TRBV7-3 and TRBJ1-2, the full variable domain reads GAGVSQTPSNKVTEKGKYVELRCDPISGHTALYWYRQSLGQGPEFLIYFQGTGAADDSGLPNDRFFAVRPEGSVSTLKIQRTERGDSAVYLCASSLTHTSVAYGYTFGSGTRLTVV.

Only a few counts were recorded for this clonotype. V usage is TRBV7-6 and J usage is TRBJ2-7, with 9 bases identical to TRBD1. V shed 4 bases and J 2 bases; nucleotides not matched to a gene: 6. Germline V lookup: CDR1 SGHVS, CDR2 FNYEAQ. The CDR3 totals 15 residues. The CDR3 DNA reads TGTGCCAGCAGCTCCAGACAGGGGGGCACCTACGAGCAGTACTTC. This gives the protein CASSSRQGGTYEQYF.

The CDR3 sequence is CASSYPQGALVGYTF. CDR3 nucleotide sequence: TGTGCCAGCAGCTACCCACAGGGGGCCTTAGTCGGCTACACCTTC. The chain links TRBV5-6 to TRBJ1-2; 9 nucleotides match TRBD1. CDR3 length equals 15 residues. Trimming at V came to 3 bases and at J to 8 bases, leaving 11 bases not matched to a gene. Germline V gene sequence: CDR1 SGHDT, CDR2 YYEEEE.

The rearrangement joins TRBV7-8 to TRBJ2-6; 7 positions match TRBD2. Per the germline V gene, CDR1 is SGHVS and CDR2 is FQNEAQ. V lost 2 bases, J lost 0 bases, and 1 base stayed unmatched. CDR3 length: 16 residues. The CDR3 region is CASSLLAGSGANVLTF. CDR3 DNA: TGTGCCAGCAGCTTATTAGCGGGCTCTGGGGCCAACGTCCTGACTTTC.

This rearrangement joins TRBV6-5 to TRBJ2-1; D remains ambiguous. The CDR3 has 15 amino acids. The V gene's germline CDR1 is MNHEY and CDR2 SVGAGI. Trimming removed 5 bases from V and 0 bases from J, with 11 bases in between. The CDR3 sequence is CASSTGPGSYNEQFF. In DNA, the CDR3 is TGTGCCAGCAGTACCGGCCCCGGCTCCTACAATGAGCAGTTCTTC.

This clonotype has a handful of counts. The gene calls are TRBV27 and TRBJ2-7, with TRBD1 as a possible D gene (5 bases). CDR1 is MNHEY and CDR2 is SMNVEV in the germline V gene (reference sequence). The CDR3 is 15 residues long. Trimming removed 0 bases at V and 7 bases at J, with 16 bases between. For the CDR3, the DNA is TGTGCCAGCAGTTTATCGATATCAGGGCTGGGGGAGCAGTACTTC. It encodes CASSLSISGLGEQYF.

The genes are TRBV12-5 and TRBJ2-1, with 8 nucleotides matching TRBD1. Germline assignment: CDR1 LGHNT and CDR2 FRNRAP. This CDR3 has 12 amino acids. Losses at the gene ends were 3 bases for V and 10 bases for J; bases not matched to a gene: 2. In DNA, the CDR3 is TGTGCTAGTGGTTTCCAGGGGGCCGAGCAGTTCTTC. This encodes CASGFQGAEQFF.

This clonotype was observed a handful of times. This chain links TRBV4-1 with TRBJ2-1, with TRBD2 matching over 9 bases. CDR1 is MGHRA and CDR2 is YSYEKL in the germline V gene. V lost 1 base to trimming and J lost 8 bases; unmatched junction nucleotides: 9. This CDR3 comprises 16 residues. The CDR3 nucleotides read TGCGCCAGCAGCCAAGGCACTAGCGGGTTTACGGATGAGCAGTTCTTC. It is translated as CASSQGTSGFTDEQFF.

The gene calls are TRBV11-2 and TRBJ2-1; maybe TRBD2 (6 bases). Deletions cut 9 bases from V and 2 bases from J, with 14 bases between. This CDR3 has 14 amino acids. Germline CDR1 reads SGHAT; CDR2 reads FQNNGV. This chain's CDR3 is CASIFGGTYNEQFF. In DNA, the CDR3 is TGTGCCAGTATTTTCGGGGGAACCTACAATGAGCAGTTCTTC.